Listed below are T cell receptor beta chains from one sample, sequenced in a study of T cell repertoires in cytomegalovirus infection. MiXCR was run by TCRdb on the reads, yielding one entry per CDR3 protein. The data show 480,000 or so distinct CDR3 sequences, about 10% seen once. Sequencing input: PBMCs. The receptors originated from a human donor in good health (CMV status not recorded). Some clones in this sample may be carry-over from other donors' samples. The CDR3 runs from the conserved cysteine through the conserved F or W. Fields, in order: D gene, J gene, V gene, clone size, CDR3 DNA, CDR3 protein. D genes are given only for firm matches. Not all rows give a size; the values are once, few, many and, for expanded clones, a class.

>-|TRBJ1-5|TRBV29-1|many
TGCAGCGGAGGTGAGGGCAGGGTGATAAGGTGGGGCAATCAGCCCCAGCATTTT
CSGGEGRVIRWGNQPQHF
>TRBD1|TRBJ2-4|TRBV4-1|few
TGCGCCAGCAGCCAAGAAGGTTACGGACAGGGATGGGACATTCAGTACTTC
CASSQEGYGQGWDIQYF
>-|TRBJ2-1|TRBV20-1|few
TGCAGTGCTATAGGGGGGCGTAGCAATGAGCAGTTCTTC
CSAIGGRSNEQFF
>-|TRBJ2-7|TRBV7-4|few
TGTGCCAGCAGTCCTTTTCTAGGGGGTGGCCTATACGAGCAGTACTTC
CASSPFLGGGLYEQYF
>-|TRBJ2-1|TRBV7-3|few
TGTGCCAGCAGCCGTCCGGGGGCCGCTGCCTACAATGAGCAGTTCTTC
CASSRPGAAAYNEQFF
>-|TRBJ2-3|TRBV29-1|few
TGCAGCGTTGAGGGTGGAGGCGCAGATACGCAGTATTTT
CSVEGGGADTQYF
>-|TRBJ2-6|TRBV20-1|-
TGCAGTGCTAGAGCCCAGATCCCCCAGTCTCGGCGGTCTGGGGCCAACGTCCTGACTTTC
CSARAQIPQSRRSGANVLTF
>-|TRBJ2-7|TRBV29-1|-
TGCAGCGTTGCTGTACCGGAGAAGGGATACGAGCAGTACTTC
CSVAVPEKGYEQYF
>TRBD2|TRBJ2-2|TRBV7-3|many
TGTGCCAGCAGCTTAGTAGATCGCGGGGGGGGCACCGGGGAGCTGTTTTTT
CASSLVDRGGGTGELFF
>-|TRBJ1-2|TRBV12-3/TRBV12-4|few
TGTGCCAGCACCTGGGGGGGGCGCGGGGGCTACACCTTC
CASTWGGRGGYTF
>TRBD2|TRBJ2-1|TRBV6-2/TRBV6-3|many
TGTGCCAGCAGTTACTCGTCCCTAGCGGGAGAGGTGTTCTTC
CASSYSSLAGEVFF
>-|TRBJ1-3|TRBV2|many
TGTGCCAGCAGTGGACAGTTCCTCTCTGGAAACACCATATATTTT
CASSGQFLSGNTIYF
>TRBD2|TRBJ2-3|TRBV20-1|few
TGCAGTGCTAGAGATTCTAGCGGTATTGATACGCAGTATTTT
CSARDSSGIDTQYF
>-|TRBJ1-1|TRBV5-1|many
TGCGCCAGCCTGGGACCGGGTTCGGCTGAAGCTTTCTTT
CASLGPGSAEAFF
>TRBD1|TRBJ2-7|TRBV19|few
TGTGCCAGTGCGGACAGGAGAGGTTACGAGCAGTACTTC
CASADRRGYEQYF
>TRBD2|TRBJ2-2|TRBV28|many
TGTGCCAGCAGTTTATTCTCCGGGAGGGCCCCCGGGGAGCTGTTTTTT
CASSLFSGRAPGELFF
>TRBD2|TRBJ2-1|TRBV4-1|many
TGCGCCAGCAGCTTGGGGCAGCTAGCGGGGGTCAATGAGCAGTTCTTC
CASSLGQLAGVNEQFF
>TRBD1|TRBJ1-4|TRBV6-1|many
TGTGCCAGCAGCCCGGGACAGGCGGGAAAACTGTTTTTT
CASSPGQAGKLFF
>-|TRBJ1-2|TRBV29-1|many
TGCAGCGTTGGGGACCGATCCCAACTCTACACCTTC
CSVGDRSQLYTF
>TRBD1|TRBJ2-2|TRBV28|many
TGTGCCAGCAGTTTAGGTGACAGGGGTCGGCCGAACACCGGGGAGCTGTTTTTT
CASSLGDRGRPNTGELFF
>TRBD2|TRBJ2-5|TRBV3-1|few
TGTGCCAGCAGCCAATTTACTAGCGGGAGGCAAGAGACCCAGTACTTC
CASSQFTSGRQETQYF
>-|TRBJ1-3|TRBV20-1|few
TGCAGTGCCATACCGGACAGCTCTGGAAACACCATATATTTT
CSAIPDSSGNTIYF
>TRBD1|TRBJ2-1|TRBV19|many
TGTGCCAGTAGTACAAAGAAACAGGGGGTAAGCTACAATGAGCAGTTCTTC
CASSTKKQGVSYNEQFF
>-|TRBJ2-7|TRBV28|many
TGTGCCAGCAGCACCACTAGCTTCTACGAGCAGTACTTC
CASSTTSFYEQYF
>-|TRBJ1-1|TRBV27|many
TGTGCCAGCAGTTTATTAACCGGGGTTGGGAACACTGAAGCTTTCTTT
CASSLLTGVGNTEAFF
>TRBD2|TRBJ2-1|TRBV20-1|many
TGCAGTGCCCCGGGACTAGCGAACAATGAGCAGTTCTTC
CSAPGLANNEQFF
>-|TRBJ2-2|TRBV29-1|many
TGCAGCGTGTCGGAGCTACTCAACACCGGGGAGCTGTTTTTT
CSVSELLNTGELFF
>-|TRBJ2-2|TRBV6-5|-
TGTGCCAGCAGTTATAATCGGGGCGGGGCCGGGGAGCTGTTTTTT
CASSYNRGGAGELFF
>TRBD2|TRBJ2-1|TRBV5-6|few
TGTGCCAGCAGCGGCCCTCCTAGCGGGATGGATAAGTTCTTC
CASSGPPSGMDKFF
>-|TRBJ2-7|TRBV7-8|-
TGTGCCAGCAGCTCGTGGGGGGTCCCCTACGAGCAGTACTTC
CASSSWGVPYEQYF
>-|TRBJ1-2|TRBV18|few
TGTGCCAGCTCACCCGGGGCGGACTCGGCCTTC
CASSPGADSAF
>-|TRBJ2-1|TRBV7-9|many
TGTGCCAGCAGCTTGGAGCGGTGGGGGAATGAGCAGTTCTTC
CASSLERWGNEQFF
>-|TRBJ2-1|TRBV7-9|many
TGTGCCAGCAGCTATAAGGGGGACAACTACAATGAGCAGTTCTTC
CASSYKGDNYNEQFF
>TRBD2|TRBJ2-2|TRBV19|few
TGTGCCAGTAGTATTATCGTTCGACTAGCGGGGAACACCGGGGAGCTGTTTTTT
CASSIIVRLAGNTGELFF
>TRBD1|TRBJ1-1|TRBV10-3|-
TGTGCCATCAGTCATGATCTGACAGGGGGCAACACTGAAGCTTTCTTT
CAISHDLTGGNTEAFF
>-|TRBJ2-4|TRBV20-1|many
TGCAGTGCTAGAGATCCTTCCGGAGACTTTCTAGCCAAAAACATTCAGTACTTC
CSARDPSGDFLAKNIQYF
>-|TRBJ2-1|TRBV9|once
TGTGCCAGCAGCGTAGTAGGCCTGGACTACAATGAGCAGTTCTTC
CASSVVGLDYNEQFF
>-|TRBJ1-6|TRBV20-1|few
TGCAGTGCTAGACGGGGATCGGATAATTCACCCCTCCACTTT
CSARRGSDNSPLHF
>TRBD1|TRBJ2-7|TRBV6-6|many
TGTGCCAGCAGGGACAGGGGGGGAGGCAACGAGCAGTACTTC
CASRDRGGGNEQYF
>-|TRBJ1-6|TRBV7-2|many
TGTGCCAGCAGCTTATTCAGGGATTCACCCCTCCACTTT
CASSLFRDSPLHF
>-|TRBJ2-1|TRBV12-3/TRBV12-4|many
TGTGCCAGCAGTTGGAGACAGTTACCCTTCAATGAGCAGTTCTTC
CASSWRQLPFNEQFF
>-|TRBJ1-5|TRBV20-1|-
TGCAGTGCTAGAGATTTGGGAAGGTCTGGCAATCAGCCCCAGCATTTT
CSARDLGRSGNQPQHF
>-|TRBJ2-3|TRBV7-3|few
TGTGCCAGCAGCTCTTTGGGGGCTAGCACAGATACGCAGTATTTT
CASSSLGASTDTQYF